Listed below are T cell receptor beta chains from one sample, sequenced in a study of shared clonotypes between healthy human individuals. Repertoires were generated with immunoSEQ multiplex PCR, while TCRdb's copy carries only in-frame clones and drops some. The repertoire holds roughly 700,000 clones, with roughly 70% as singletons. The sample consisted of memory CD4+ T cells sorted from blood. These receptors were collected from a woman between 25 and 40 years old in good health. The conserved cysteine and the conserved F or W are not part of the CDR3 here. Fields, in order: D gene, J gene, V gene, CDR3 protein. The D gene is left open where the match is weak.

-,TRBJ2-7,TRBV7-9,ASSWTVSSYEQY
TRBD1,TRBJ2-7,TRBV5-6,ASSGAWDRAYEQY
-,TRBJ2-6,TRBV5-1,ASGRDGNSDRVLT
TRBD2,TRBJ2-2,TRBV2,ASRLGLGSTGELF
-,TRBJ1-1,TRBV15,ATRPLGGGSTEAF
-,TRBJ2-3,TRBV7-9,ASSSTQGATQY
-,TRBJ1-5,TRBV10-2,ASSEGGVSNQPQH
-,TRBJ2-7,TRBV11-2,ASSSGEYEQY
TRBD2,TRBJ2-7,TRBV6-1,ASRASGSMGYEQY
-,TRBJ2-2,TRBV10-3,AISAREGTGELF
-,TRBJ2-5,TRBV7-2,ASRRGLRGETQY
TRBD1,TRBJ1-2,TRBV6-1,ASSEETGFGGYT
TRBD1,TRBJ2-1,TRBV29-1,SVGARGNNEQF
-,TRBJ2-3,TRBV27,AVTRSSTDTQY
-,TRBJ2-3,TRBV5-1,ASSVLTDTQY
-,TRBJ1-1,TRBV27,ASRLTGGTEAF
-,TRBJ2-5,TRBV5-6,ASSLGARQETQY
-,TRBJ1-1,TRBV28,ASSHYVAGMNTEAF
-,TRBJ2-4,TRBV19,ASSNLDGAKNIQY
-,TRBJ2-7,TRBV6-5,ASSYSRWQYEQY
TRBD1,TRBJ1-6,TRBV5-1,ASSPGTEGSPLH
-,TRBJ2-3,TRBV5-1,ASSVASSTDTQY
-,TRBJ2-7,TRBV27,ASSRRGPSEQY
-,TRBJ2-3,TRBV6-1,ASSGSGATDTQY
TRBD1,TRBJ1-5,TRBV18,ASSPWTGDDQPQH
TRBD1,TRBJ1-1,TRBV6-5,ASWTGRVPEAF
TRBD1,TRBJ2-7,TRBV11-2,ASSPRQGESSYEQY
TRBD1,TRBJ2-7,TRBV5-1,ASSPGTGTLEQY
TRBD1,TRBJ2-2,TRBV19,ASSARQGWDTGELF
TRBD1,TRBJ1-1,TRBV15,ATSRHGTGGSSTEAF
-,TRBJ1-2,TRBV6-1,ASSDRPYGYT
-,TRBJ1-1,TRBV7-9,ASSLNTWGPTEAF
-,TRBJ2-3,TRBV30,AWRKQGTDTQY
-,TRBJ2-3,TRBV19,ASSTSGNTQY
-,TRBJ2-7,TRBV4-1,ASSPEPPSYEQY
-,TRBJ2-5,TRBV29-1,SVEEADHQETQY
TRBD1,TRBJ1-2,TRBV5-1,ASRDGTEGSGYT
-,TRBJ2-2,TRBV6-6,ASSYHLTANTGELF
-,TRBJ2-5,TRBV7-9,ASSTREQTQY
TRBD1,TRBJ1-5,TRBV28,ASSFGQGPYQPQH
TRBD2,TRBJ2-1,TRBV29-1,SVAALAGASSNEQF
-,TRBJ2-5,TRBV19,ASSISGQPQETQY
-,TRBJ2-7,TRBV14,ASSRQTYEQY
TRBD1,TRBJ1-1,TRBV10-2,ASGTGGTEAF
-,TRBJ1-5,TRBV6-5,ASSPMDSSNQPQH
-,TRBJ1-2,TRBV18,ASSKQDGYT
TRBD2,TRBJ2-1,TRBV18,ASSPLRPSGINEQF
-,TRBJ2-5,TRBV18,ASSPAVGPGKTQY